One and the same sample provided the 22 T cell receptor beta chains below, sequenced in a study of T cell repertoires in cytomegalovirus infection (dated by TCRdb to the late 2010s). TCRdb lists the instrument as Illumina HiSeq 1500. In TCRdb, the public reads were trimmed at Q25 with fastp and aligned with MiXCR, with productive beta chains retained. Rows merge per CDR3 protein into single entries with the most common DNA and genes. This sample holds under 350,000 distinct CDR3 sequences; 20% to 25% were observed only once. The ten largest clones represent approximately 19% of the sample. For these TCRs, the target antigens are not known. Explained via the paper, the treatment or condition label denotes: in vitro stimulation with specific CMV peptide epitopes to enrich CMV-specific T cells. This specimen consisted of cultured PBMCs, obtained from culture after CMV antigen stimulation. The origin of the receptors is a human donor in good health (CMV status not recorded). Some clones in this sample may be carry-over from other donors' samples.

This chain joins TRBV14 and TRBJ2-1; tentative D call: TRBD1 (6 bases). Germline V CDR1 and CDR2: SGHDN, FVKESK. This CDR3 contains 15 residues. Trimming removed 4 bases from V and 5 bases from J, with 15 bases in between. The CDR3 region is CASSPLAGVNNEQFF. CDR3 in DNA: TGTGCCAGCAGCCCCCTTGCAGGGGTTAACAATGAGCAGTTCTTC.

There are many counts of this clonotype. The V gene is TRBV7-2, the J gene TRBJ2-2; D uncertain. In germline, CDR1 is SGHTA, CDR2 FQGNSA. Trimming cost V 11 bases and J 6 bases, with 10 bases left between them. The CDR3 loop spans 11 amino acids. CDR3 coding DNA: TGTGCCCGCGGTCGGCCCGGGGAGCTGTTTTTT. Translating gives CARGRPGELFF.

The rearrangement joins TRBV15 to TRBJ1-2; 7 bases agree with TRBD1. Looked up from germline, CDR1 is LNHNV and CDR2 is YYDKDF (reference sequence). This CDR3 region has 14 residues. Germline trimming cut 1 base from V and 8 bases from J; bases unmatched to any gene: 7. As DNA, the CDR3 is TGTGCCACCAGCAGAGGGGACAGCCCTTTAGGCTACACCTTC. Protein sequence: CATSRGDSPLGYTF.

The rearrangement uses TRBV28 and TRBJ2-7, with 9 nucleotides matching TRBD1. The CDR3 is 15 residues long. Losses at the gene ends were 5 bases for V and 4 bases for J; bases not matched to a gene: 9. The V gene's germline CDR1 is MDHEN and CDR2 SYDVKM. Written as DNA, the CDR3 is TGTGCCAGCAGTCCCCCGGGGACAGGGTCTTACGAGCAGTACTTC. Its protein product is CASSPPGTGSYEQYF.

The chain recombines TRBV18 with TRBJ1-1; D unresolved. Germline CDR1 is KGHSH and CDR2 is LQKENI. There are 14 residues in the CDR3. The V and J ends lost 3 bases and 4 bases respectively, with 12 bases between them. CDR3 nucleotides: TGTGCCAGCTCACCGTCACGACTGAGCACTGAAGCTTTCTTT. It translates to CASSPSRLSTEAFF. The whole variable domain, remainder taken from reference TRBV18 and TRBJ1-1, is NAGVMQNPRHLVRRRGQEARLRCSPMKGHSHVYWYRQLPEEGLKFMVYLQKENIIDESGMPKERFSAEFPKEGPSILRIQQVVRGDSAAYFCASSPSRLSTEAFFGQGTRLTVV.

The CDR3 sequence is CASSFAGSHSPLHF. DNA for the CDR3: TGTGCCAGCAGTTTTGCAGGGAGTCATTCACCCCTCCACTTT. The gene calls are TRBV27 and TRBJ1-6; D perhaps matches TRBD1 (5 bases). The CDR3 loop spans 14 amino acids. Germline assignment: CDR1 MNHEY and CDR2 SMNVEV (reference sequence). Trimming took off 3 bases at V and 8 bases at J, with 11 bases between the two ends.

The CDR3 DNA reads TGTGCCATCAGTGTGGGGGAAATCAATGAGCAGTTCTTC. It is translated as CAISVGEINEQFF. The chain employs TRBV10-3 and TRBJ2-1, with D possibly being TRBD1 or TRBD2 (5 bases each). Looked up from germline, CDR1 is ENHRY and CDR2 is SYGVKD. The CDR3 has 13 amino acids. Trimming stripped 4 bases from V and 6 bases from J, with 10 bases between.

This clonotype was counted only a few times. This chain connects TRBV6-2 or TRBV6-3 to TRBJ2-6; D is possibly TRBD1 (7 bases). CDR1 MNHEY and CDR2 SVGEGT come from the germline V gene. V was shortened by 7 bases and J by 4 bases, with 17 bases between the two germline ends. This CDR3 comprises 16 residues. In DNA, the CDR3 is TGTGCCAGCACCAGGGGGGTGGCGGCCGGGGCCAACGTCCTGACTTTC. It yields the protein CASTRGVAAGANVLTF.

There are a few counts of this clonotype. The rearrangement joins TRBV4-3 to TRBJ2-5; D is unresolved. V was pared by 1 base and J by 3 bases, with 9 bases between. The CDR3 extends over 14 amino acids. The germline CDR1 and CDR2 sequences are LGHNA and YSLEER. CDR3 region: CASSQGPGEETQYF. The CDR3 region has the DNA TGCGCCAGCAGCCAAGGGCCGGGCGAAGAGACCCAGTACTTC.

This clonotype was counted between two and nine times. This rearrangement joins TRBV7-3 to TRBJ2-1; the D gene is possibly TRBD1 (6 bases). This CDR3 is built from 16 residues. Per germline, CDR1 SGHTA and CDR2 FQGTGA. The V gene lost 4 bases and the J gene lost 0 bases, with 13 bases spanning the gap. The DNA of the CDR3 is TGTGCCAGCAGCTCAACAGGGTCCCCCTCCTACAATGAGCAGTTCTTC. Residues: CASSSTGSPSYNEQFF.

The rearrangement uses TRBV5-3 and TRBJ2-1; 7 bases fit TRBD2. TRBV5-3 is sorted into the ORF group, with uncertain function. V shed 1 base and J 8 bases; nucleotides not matched to a gene: 15. CDR3 length: 17 residues. CDR3 DNA sequence: TGTGCCAGAAGCTTGTTTCCCGCCCGGCGGGAGAAGCATGAGCAGTTCTTC. Protein product: CARSLFPARREKHEQFF.

The chain couples TRBV6-2 or TRBV6-3 to TRBJ2-1; tentative D call: TRBD2 (6 bases). V lost 2 bases and J 2 bases, leaving 13 bases between the germline ends. The CDR3 contains 16 residues. CDR1 is MNHEY, CDR2 SVGEGT, per germline. CDR3 nucleotide sequence: TGTGCCAGCAGTTACGTCGGGAGTAGCCCCTACAATGAGCAGTTCTTC. Translated: CASSYVGSSPYNEQFF.

Ten or more counts support this clonotype. The chain carries TRBV6-2 or TRBV6-3 and TRBJ1-1, with D hard to call. This CDR3 has 16 amino acids. Trimming cost V 4 bases and J 1 base, with 16 bases left between them. Looked up from germline, CDR1 is MNHEY and CDR2 is SVGEGT. The CDR3 is CASSSALRYPNTEAFF. For the CDR3, the DNA is TGTGCCAGCAGTTCCGCCTTGAGGTACCCGAACACTGAAGCTTTCTTT.

This clonotype came up a few times. The V call is TRBV6-2 or TRBV6-3, the J call TRBJ1-5; 7 bases line up with TRBD1. Trimming cost V 6 bases and J 1 base; bases outside gene matches: 6. The CDR3 consists of 15 residues. Germline lookup yields CDR1 MNHEY and CDR2 SVGEGT. CDR3 amino acids: CASSHRDRSNQPQHF. The CDR3 region has the DNA TGTGCCAGCAGCCATCGGGACAGAAGCAATCAGCCCCAGCATTTT.

The sample holds many counts of this clonotype. The V and J genes are TRBV11-3 and TRBJ2-3; D could derive from TRBD1 or TRBD2 (5 bases each). The CDR3 loop spans 14 amino acids. Germline V CDR1 and CDR2: SGHNT, YENEEA. Trimming took off 3 bases at V and 3 bases at J, with 10 bases between the two ends. The chain's CDR3 is CASSLGRGTDTQYF. CDR3 DNA sequence: TGTGCCAGCAGCTTGGGACGGGGTACAGATACGCAGTATTTT.

The CDR3 nucleotides are TGTGCCAGTAGTATACAAGAGAGGGATACGCAGTATTTT. Encoded protein: CASSIQERDTQYF. This sequence joins TRBV19 and TRBJ2-3; D is unresolved. V was trimmed by 2 bases and J by 6 bases, leaving 9 bases between them. The CDR3 runs 13 residues. Germline lookup yields CDR1 LNHDA and CDR2 SQIVND (reference sequence).

The sample holds a few counts of this clonotype. This chain links TRBV6-5 with TRBJ2-7; 12 bases fit TRBD2. After removal of 5 bases from V and 5 bases from J, the junction contained 7 bases not matched to a gene. There are 15 residues in the CDR3. CDR1 MNHEY and CDR2 SVGAGI come from the germline V gene. CDR3 in DNA: TGTGCCAGCAGTCCTAGCGGGAGGGCCTCTGACGAGCAGTACTTC. It encodes CASSPSGRASDEQYF.

On this clonotype itself: One end of the junction varies from germline; a read error may be responsible. The V and J genes are TRBV4-2 and TRBJ2-3; D assignment may be TRBD1 or TRBD2 (7 bases each). This CDR3 region has 18 residues. The V gene's germline CDR1 is LGHNA and CDR2 YNFKEQ. Written as DNA, the CDR3 is TGTGCCAGCAGCCAAGATAAGGGAGGGGGCGACCACACAGATACGCAGAATTTT. The encoded protein is CASSQDKGGGDHTDTQNF.

This clonotype was counted at least ten times. V gene TRBV7-9 combines with J gene TRBJ2-5, with 11 bases aligning to TRBD2. J gave up 4 bases and V 1 base, and 2 bases lay outside the gene matches. The germline gives CDR1 SEHNR, CDR2 FQNEAQ (reference sequence). CDR3 size: 15 residues. In DNA, the CDR3 is TGTGCCAGCAGCTTAGGACTAGCGGGACGAGAGACCCAGTACTTC. Its protein is CASSLGLAGRETQYF.

There are a few counts of this clonotype. The V call is TRBV7-3, the J call TRBJ2-1; 10 bases map to TRBD2. Germline CDR1 and CDR2: SGHTA and FQGTGA. The trim removed 5 bases at V and 4 bases at J, leaving 8 bases unmatched. The CDR3 runs to 16 residues. The CDR3 nucleotides are TGTGCCAGCAGCCCGTCTAGCGGGAGTTCGTACAATGAGCAGTTCTTC. It is translated as CASSPSSGSSYNEQFF.

This chain joins TRBV27 and TRBJ2-1, with D tentatively TRBD1 or TRBD2 (7 bases each). Germline values: CDR1 MNHEY, CDR2 SMNVEV (reference sequence). V was shortened by 3 bases and J by 6 bases, with 18 bases between the two germline ends. CDR3 size: 16 residues. The CDR3 nucleotides read TGTGCCAGCAGTTTCAGGGGGGGCAGGGTGGCCAATGAGCAGTTCTTC. This translates into CASSFRGGRVANEQFF.

The chain carries TRBV7-9 and TRBJ2-3; 11 positions agree with TRBD2. The V and J ends lost 8 bases and 6 bases, in that order; junction bases with no gene match: 13. This CDR3 is built from 16 residues. Per germline, CDR1 SEHNR and CDR2 FQNEAQ (reference sequence). The CDR3 loop is CASYPTTSGVGDTQYF. The CDR3 nucleotides are TGTGCCAGCTATCCCACGACTAGCGGGGTAGGGGATACGCAGTATTTT.